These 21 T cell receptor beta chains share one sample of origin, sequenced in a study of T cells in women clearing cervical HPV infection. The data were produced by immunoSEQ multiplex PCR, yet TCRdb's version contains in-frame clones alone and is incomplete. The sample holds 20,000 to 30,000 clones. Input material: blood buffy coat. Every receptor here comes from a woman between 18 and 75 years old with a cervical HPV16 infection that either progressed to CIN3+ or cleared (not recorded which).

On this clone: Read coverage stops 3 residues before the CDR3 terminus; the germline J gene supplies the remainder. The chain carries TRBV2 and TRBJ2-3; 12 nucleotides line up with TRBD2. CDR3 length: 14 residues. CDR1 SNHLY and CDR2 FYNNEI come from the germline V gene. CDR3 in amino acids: CATGLAGQGETQYF. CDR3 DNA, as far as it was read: TGTGCCACCGGACTAGCGGGACAAGGGGAGACG.

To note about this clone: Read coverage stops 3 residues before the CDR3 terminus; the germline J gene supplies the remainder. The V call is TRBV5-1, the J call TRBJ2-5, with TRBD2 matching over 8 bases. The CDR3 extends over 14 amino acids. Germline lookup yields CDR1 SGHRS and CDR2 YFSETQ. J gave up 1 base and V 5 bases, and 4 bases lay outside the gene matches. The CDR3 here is CASSYSGAQETQYF. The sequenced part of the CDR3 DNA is TGCGCCAGCAGTTATAGCGGGGCCCAAGAGACC. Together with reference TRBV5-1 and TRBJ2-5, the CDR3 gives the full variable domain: KAGVTQTPRYLIKTRGQQVTLSCSPISGHRSVSWYQQTPGQGLQFLFEYFSETQRNKGNFPGRFSGRQFSNSRSEMNVSTLELGDSALYLCASSYSGAQETQYFGPGTRLLVL.

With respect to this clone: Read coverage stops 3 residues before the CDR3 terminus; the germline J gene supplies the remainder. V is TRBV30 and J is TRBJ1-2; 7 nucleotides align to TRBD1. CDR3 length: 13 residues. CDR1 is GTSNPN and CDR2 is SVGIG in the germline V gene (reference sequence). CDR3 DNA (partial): TGTGCCTGGCTCGACAGGGCAGTATCGGGC. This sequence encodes CAWLDRAVSG. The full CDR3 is CAWLDRAVSGYTF.

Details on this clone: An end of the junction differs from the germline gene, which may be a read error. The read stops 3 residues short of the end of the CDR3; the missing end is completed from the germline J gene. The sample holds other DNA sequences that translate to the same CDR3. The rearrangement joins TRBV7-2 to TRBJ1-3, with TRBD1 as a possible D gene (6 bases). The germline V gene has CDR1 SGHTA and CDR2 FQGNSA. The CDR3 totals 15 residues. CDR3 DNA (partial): TGTGCCAGCAGCCAATACAGGGTGGCTGGAAACACT. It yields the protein CASSQYRVAGNT. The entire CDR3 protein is CASSQYRVAGNTIYF.

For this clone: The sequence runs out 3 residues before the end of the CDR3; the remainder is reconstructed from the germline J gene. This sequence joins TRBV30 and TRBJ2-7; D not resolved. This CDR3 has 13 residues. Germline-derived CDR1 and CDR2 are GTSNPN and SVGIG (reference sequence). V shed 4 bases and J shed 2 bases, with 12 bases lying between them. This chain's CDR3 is CAWNNKNPYEQYF. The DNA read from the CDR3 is TGTGCCTGGAATAACAAGAACCCCTACGAG.

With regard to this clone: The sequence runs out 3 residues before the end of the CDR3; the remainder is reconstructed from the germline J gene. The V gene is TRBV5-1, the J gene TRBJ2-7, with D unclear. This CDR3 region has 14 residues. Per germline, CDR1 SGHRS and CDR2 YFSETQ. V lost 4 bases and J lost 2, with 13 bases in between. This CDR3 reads CASSVTSTTYEQYF. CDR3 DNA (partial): TGCGCCAGCAGCGTGACTTCTACTACCTACGAG. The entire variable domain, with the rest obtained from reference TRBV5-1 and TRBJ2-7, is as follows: KAGVTQTPRYLIKTRGQQVTLSCSPISGHRSVSWYQQTPGQGLQFLFEYFSETQRNKGNFPGRFSGRQFSNSRSEMNVSTLELGDSALYLCASSVTSTTYEQYFGPGTRLTVT.

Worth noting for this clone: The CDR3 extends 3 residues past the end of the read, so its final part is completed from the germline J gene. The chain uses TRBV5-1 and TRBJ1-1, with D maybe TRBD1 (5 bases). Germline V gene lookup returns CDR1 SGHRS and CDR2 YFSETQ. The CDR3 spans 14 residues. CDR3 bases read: TGCGCCAGCAGCTTGGGGGAGAGGGGCATAGAA. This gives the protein CASSLGERGIE. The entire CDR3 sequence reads CASSLGERGIEAFF.

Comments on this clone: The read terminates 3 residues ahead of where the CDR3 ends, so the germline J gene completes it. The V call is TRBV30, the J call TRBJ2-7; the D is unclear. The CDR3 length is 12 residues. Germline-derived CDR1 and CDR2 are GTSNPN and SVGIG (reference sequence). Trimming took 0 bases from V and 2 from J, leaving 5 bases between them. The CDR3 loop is CAWSVGAYEQYF. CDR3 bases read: TGTGCCTGGAGTGTAGGTGCCTACGAG.

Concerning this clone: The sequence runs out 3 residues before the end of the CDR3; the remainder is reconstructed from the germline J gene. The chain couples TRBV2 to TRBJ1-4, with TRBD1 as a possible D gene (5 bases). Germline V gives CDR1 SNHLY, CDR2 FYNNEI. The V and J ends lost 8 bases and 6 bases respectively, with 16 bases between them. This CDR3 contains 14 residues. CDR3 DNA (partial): TGTGCCAGCTACATCCAGGGAAGAGATGAAAAA. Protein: CASYIQGRDEK. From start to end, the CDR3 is CASYIQGRDEKLFF.

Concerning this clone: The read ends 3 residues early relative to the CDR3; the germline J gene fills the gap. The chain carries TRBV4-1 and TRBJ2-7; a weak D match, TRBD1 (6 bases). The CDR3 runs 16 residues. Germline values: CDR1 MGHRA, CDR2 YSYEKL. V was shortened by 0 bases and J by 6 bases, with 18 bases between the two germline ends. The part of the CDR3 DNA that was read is TGCGCCAGCAGCCAAGATCTAACAGGGTTCAGTCGCGAG. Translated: CASSQDLTGFSRE. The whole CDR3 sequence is CASSQDLTGFSREQYF.

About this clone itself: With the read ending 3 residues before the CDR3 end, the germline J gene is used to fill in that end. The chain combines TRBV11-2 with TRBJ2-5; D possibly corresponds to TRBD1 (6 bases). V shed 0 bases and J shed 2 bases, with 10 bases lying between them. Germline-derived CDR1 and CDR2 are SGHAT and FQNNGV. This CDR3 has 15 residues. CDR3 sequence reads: CASSLDSTGQETQYF. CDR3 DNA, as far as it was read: TGTGCCAGCAGCTTAGATTCGACAGGTCAAGAGACC.

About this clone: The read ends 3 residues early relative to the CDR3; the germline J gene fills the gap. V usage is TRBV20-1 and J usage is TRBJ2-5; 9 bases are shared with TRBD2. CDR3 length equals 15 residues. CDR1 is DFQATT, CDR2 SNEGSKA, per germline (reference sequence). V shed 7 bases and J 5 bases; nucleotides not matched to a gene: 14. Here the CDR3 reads CSVPGAGGPVETQYF. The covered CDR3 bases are TGCAGTGTTCCAGGGGCGGGAGGGCCGGTGGAGACC.

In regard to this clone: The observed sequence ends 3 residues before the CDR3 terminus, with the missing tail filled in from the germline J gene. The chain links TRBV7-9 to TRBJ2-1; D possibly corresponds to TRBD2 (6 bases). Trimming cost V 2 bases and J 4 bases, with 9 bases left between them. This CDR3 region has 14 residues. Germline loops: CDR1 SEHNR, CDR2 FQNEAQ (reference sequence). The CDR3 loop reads CASSLLGGYNEQFF. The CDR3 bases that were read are TGTGCCAGCAGCTTATTGGGGGGTTACAATGAG. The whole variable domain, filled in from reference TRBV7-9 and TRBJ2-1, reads DTGVSQNPRHKITKRGQNVTFRCDPISEHNRLYWYRQTLGQGPEFLTYFQNEAQLEKSRLLSDRFSAERPKGSFSTLEIQRTEQGDSAMYLCASSLLGGYNEQFFGPGTRLTVL.

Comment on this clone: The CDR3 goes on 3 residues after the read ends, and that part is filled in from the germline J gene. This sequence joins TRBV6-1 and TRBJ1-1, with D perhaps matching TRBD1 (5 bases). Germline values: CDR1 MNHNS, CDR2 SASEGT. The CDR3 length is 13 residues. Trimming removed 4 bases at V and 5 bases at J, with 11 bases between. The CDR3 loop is CASSGPGRTEAFF. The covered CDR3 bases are TGTGCCAGCAGTGGACCAGGGCGGACTGAA.

The CDR3 DNA, read in part, is TGTGCCAGCTCACCACCGGACAGAAACATC. This translates into CASSPPDRNI. The CDR3, in full, reads CASSPPDRNIYTF. The chain recombines TRBV18 with TRBJ1-2, with D maybe TRBD1 (6 bases). Sequencing ends 3 residues short of the CDR3 end; the germline J gene provides the rest. Germline loops: CDR1 KGHSH, CDR2 LQKENI. The CDR3 is made up of 13 amino acids.

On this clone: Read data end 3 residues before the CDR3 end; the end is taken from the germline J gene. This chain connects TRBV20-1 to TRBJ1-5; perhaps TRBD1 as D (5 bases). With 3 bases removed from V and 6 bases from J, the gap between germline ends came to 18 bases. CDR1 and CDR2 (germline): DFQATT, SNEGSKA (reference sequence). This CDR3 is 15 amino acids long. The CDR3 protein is CSASRGGTLSQPQHF. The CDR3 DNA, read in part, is TGCAGTGCTAGTCGGGGGGGAACTCTTTCTCAGCCC.

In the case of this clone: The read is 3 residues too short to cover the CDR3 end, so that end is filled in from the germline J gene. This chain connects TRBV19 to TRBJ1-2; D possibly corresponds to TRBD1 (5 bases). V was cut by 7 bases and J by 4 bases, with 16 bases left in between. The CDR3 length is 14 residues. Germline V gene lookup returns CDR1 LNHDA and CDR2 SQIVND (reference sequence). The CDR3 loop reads CASTREGAIYGYTF. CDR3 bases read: TGTGCCAGTACCAGGGAAGGGGCTATCTATGGC. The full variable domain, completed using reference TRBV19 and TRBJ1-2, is DGGITQSPKYLFRKEGQNVTLSCEQNLNHDAMYWYRQDPGQGLRLIYYSQIVNDFQKGDIAEGYSVSREKKESFPLTVTSAQKNPTAFYLCASTREGAIYGYTFGSGTRLTVV.

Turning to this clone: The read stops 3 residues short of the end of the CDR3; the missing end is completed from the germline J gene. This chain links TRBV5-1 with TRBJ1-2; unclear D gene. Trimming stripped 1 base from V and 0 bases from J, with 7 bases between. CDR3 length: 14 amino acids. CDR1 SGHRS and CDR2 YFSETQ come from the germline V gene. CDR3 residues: CASSLTPANYGYTF. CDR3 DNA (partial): TGCGCCAGCAGCTTGACCCCGGCTAACTATGGC.

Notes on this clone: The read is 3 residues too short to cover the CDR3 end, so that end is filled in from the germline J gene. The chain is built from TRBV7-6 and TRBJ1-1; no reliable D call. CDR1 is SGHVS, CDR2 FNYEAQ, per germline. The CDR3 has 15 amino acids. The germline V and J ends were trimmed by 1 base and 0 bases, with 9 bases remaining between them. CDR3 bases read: TGTGCCAGCAGCTTAGGAAGGGCCTTGAACACTGAA. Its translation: CASSLGRALNTE. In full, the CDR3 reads CASSLGRALNTEAFF.

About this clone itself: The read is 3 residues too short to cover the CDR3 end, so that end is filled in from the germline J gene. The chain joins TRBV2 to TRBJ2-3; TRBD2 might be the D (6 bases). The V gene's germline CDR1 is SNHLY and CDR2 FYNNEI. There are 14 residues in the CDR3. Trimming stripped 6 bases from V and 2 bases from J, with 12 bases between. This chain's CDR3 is CASSHGTFTDTQYF. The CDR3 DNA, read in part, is TGTGCCAGCAGCCACGGGACTTTCACAGATACG.

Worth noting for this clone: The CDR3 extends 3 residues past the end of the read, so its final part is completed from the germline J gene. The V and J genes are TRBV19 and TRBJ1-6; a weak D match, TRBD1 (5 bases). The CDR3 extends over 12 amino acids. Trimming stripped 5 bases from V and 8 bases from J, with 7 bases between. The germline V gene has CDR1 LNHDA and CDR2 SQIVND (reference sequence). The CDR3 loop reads CASSPRDSPLHF. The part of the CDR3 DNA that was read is TGTGCCAGTAGTCCCAGGGATTCACCC.